This is a list of T cell receptor beta chains from one sample in a study of naive and memory T cell subsets. TCRdb used MiXCR to reprocess the UMI-ligation and nested PCR reads, holding one entry per CDR3 protein. The data hold 77,000 or so distinct CDR3 sequences, with around 13% observed a single time. Sequenced material: central memory CD4+ T cells from blood. Receptors were obtained from a human donor in good health. The CDR3 runs from the conserved cysteine through the conserved F or W. The order of the fields is CDR3 protein, CDR3 DNA, J gene, CDR3 length, V gene, clone size, D gene. D genes are given only for firm matches. Clone size is shown for a subset of rows, as once, few, many or a class of expanded clone.

CASSTEFNPYEQYF | TGTGCCAGCAGTACCGAGTTCAATCCCTACGAGCAGTACTTC | TRBJ2-7 | 14 | TRBV6-2/TRBV6-3 | few | .
CASTREWANTEAFF | TGTGCCAGCACACGAGAATGGGCCAACACTGAAGCTTTCTTT | TRBJ1-1 | 14 | TRBV6-2/TRBV6-3 | many | .
CASSLRQGTIDTQYF | TGTGCCAGCAGCTTAAGACAGGGAACTATCGATACGCAGTATTTT | TRBJ2-3 | 15 | TRBV7-3 | few | TRBD1
CAWSVGLNTEAFF | TGTGCCTGGAGTGTCGGATTGAACACTGAAGCTTTCTTT | TRBJ1-1 | 13 | TRBV30 | . | .
CASSPNPDRPYEQYF | TGTGCCAGCAGCCCTAACCCGGACAGGCCCTACGAGCAGTACTTC | TRBJ2-7 | 15 | TRBV4-2 | many | TRBD1
CATSDQGSSGSYEQYF | TGTGCCACCAGTGATCAGGGGTCTAGCGGCTCCTACGAGCAGTACTTC | TRBJ2-7 | 16 | TRBV24-1 | many | .
CAWRPSLAKNIQYF | TGTGCCTGGAGACCATCGCTAGCCAAAAACATTCAGTACTTC | TRBJ2-4 | 14 | TRBV30 | few | .
CASSLGDRSYNEQFF | TGTGCCAGCAGCTTAGGGGACAGATCCTACAATGAGCAGTTCTTC | TRBJ2-1 | 15 | TRBV7-6 | many | TRBD1
CASRTGIFSNQPQHF | TGTGCCAGTAGGACAGGAATATTTAGCAATCAGCCCCAGCATTTT | TRBJ1-5 | 15 | TRBV19 | . | .
CASSLGRLDTEAFF | TGCGCCAGCAGTCTTGGGCGGTTGGACACTGAAGCTTTCTTT | TRBJ1-1 | 14 | TRBV5-1 | few | .
CASSPGQGYQPQHF | TGTGCCAGCAGCCCGGGACAGGGGTATCAGCCCCAGCATTTT | TRBJ1-5 | 14 | TRBV7-9 | . | TRBD1
CASHRAAADTQYF | TGCGCCAGCCACAGGGCGGCGGCAGATACGCAGTATTTT | TRBJ2-3 | 13 | TRBV5-1 | few | .
CASSSFKGDGIQYF | TGTGCCAGCAGCTCGTTCAAAGGGGACGGCATTCAGTACTTC | TRBJ2-4 | 14 | TRBV5-5 | few | .
CSALPESSGNTIYF | TGCAGTGCCTTACCAGAGAGCTCTGGAAACACCATATATTTT | TRBJ1-3 | 14 | TRBV20-1 | . | .
CASSLPPLDTQYF | TGTGCCAGCAGCTTACCCCCCCTGGATACGCAGTATTTT | TRBJ2-3 | 13 | TRBV7-2 | . | .
CASSFHSGLDTQYF | TGTGCCAGCAGCTTCCATAGTGGGTTAGATACGCAGTATTTT | TRBJ2-3 | 14 | TRBV7-3 | many | .